The present T cell receptor beta chain was sequenced within a study of monozygotic twins with inflammatory bowel disease. The CDR3 sequence is 11 residues long. Germline-derived CDR1 and CDR2 are LNHNV and YYDKDF (reference sequence). Study-wide results and limits: Different T cell subtypes could not be distinguished. IBD patients had lower TCRbeta diversity (inverse Simpson) than healthy co-twins.

With eight separate reactions per sample, the authors made cDNA. Molecular identifiers with 6-nucleotide sample barcodes were added during cDNA synthesis via template switching. Using the 5' RACE reads, TCRdb records one entry per CDR3 protein without DNA. Recorded for this sample: approximately 300,000 distinct CDR3 sequences. Notes on this clonotype: The antigen is not known.

This clonotype was obtained from a human donor with ulcerative colitis or Crohn's disease, or a healthy co-twin of an affected twin (not recorded which). The J gene is TRBJ1-2, the V gene TRBV15. Source material: blood. CDR3 loop: CATSRGYGYTF.